This T cell receptor (beta chain) emerged from a study of CD8 T cells in Susac syndrome. Reverse transcription of about 0.5 to 1 ug RNA used random hexamers. TCRdb itself ran the immunoSEQ multiplex PCR reads through MiXCR, one entry per CDR3 protein. This table has hundreds of thousands of distinct CDR3 sequences, roughly 93% appearing once. CDR1 is LNHDA, CDR2 SQIVND, per germline (reference sequence). This CDR3 spans 15 amino acids. Trimming removed 9 bases at V and 0 bases at J, with 16 bases between. The gene calls are TRBV19 and TRBJ2-3, with D perhaps matching TRBD1 or TRBD2 (6 bases each). Material: CD4+ T cells from PBMCs. This sequence was found in a human donor with Susac syndrome. CDR3 DNA sequence: TGTGCCAGCACCGGAGGGGGTTATAGCACAGATACGCAGTATTTT. Translating it yields CASTGGGYSTDTQYF.